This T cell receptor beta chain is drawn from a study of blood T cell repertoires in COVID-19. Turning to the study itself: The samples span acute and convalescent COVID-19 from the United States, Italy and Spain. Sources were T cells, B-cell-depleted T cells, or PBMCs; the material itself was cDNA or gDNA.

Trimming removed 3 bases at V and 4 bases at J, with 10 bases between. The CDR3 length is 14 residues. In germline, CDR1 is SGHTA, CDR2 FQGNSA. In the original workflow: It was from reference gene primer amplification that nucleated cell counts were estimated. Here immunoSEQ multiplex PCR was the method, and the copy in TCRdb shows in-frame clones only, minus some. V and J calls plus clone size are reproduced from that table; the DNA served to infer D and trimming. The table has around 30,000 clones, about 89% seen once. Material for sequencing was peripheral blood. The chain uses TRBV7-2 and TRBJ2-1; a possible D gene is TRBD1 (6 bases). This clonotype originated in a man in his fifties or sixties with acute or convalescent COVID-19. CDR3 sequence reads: CASSLGAGYNEQFF. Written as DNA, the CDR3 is TGTGCCAGCAGCTTGGGGGCAGGTTACAATGAGCAGTTCTTC.